Below are 21 T cell receptor beta chains sequenced from a single sample in a study of T cells after posttransplantation cyclophosphamide. The protocol was immunoSEQ multiplex PCR, while the TCRdb copy is restricted to in-frame clones and leaves out a portion. This sample has approximately 45,000 clones; about nine tenths occur once, and the top ten carry 2% to 3%. Busulfan-fludarabine conditioning, marrow transplant, and cyclophosphamide on days +3 and +4 were administered. Specimen: PBMCs, collected around 67 days after allogeneic stem cell transplant with posttransplant cyclophosphamide. The source is a male patient between 60 and 69 years old who received an allogeneic stem cell transplant from a related donor and was CMV-positive. Some T cells may trace back to the graft donor.

This chain joins TRBV18 and TRBJ2-2; D is unresolved. This CDR3 has 13 residues. Germline V gene data show CDR1 as KGHSH and CDR2 as LQKENI. Trimming removed 4 bases from V and 4 bases from J, with 7 bases in between. The CDR3 bases are TGTGCCAGCTCACGGGCGTCCACCGGGGAGCTGTTTTTT. It specifies CASSRASTGELFF. The entire variable domain, with the rest obtained from reference TRBV18 and TRBJ2-2, is as follows: NAGVMQNPRHLVRRRGQEARLRCSPMKGHSHVYWYRQLPEEGLKFMVYLQKENIIDESGMPKERFSAEFPKEGPSILRIQQVVRGDSAAYFCASSRASTGELFFGEGSRLTVL.

The chain joins TRBV7-6 to TRBJ1-1; 11 bases are a match to TRBD1. Germline assignment: CDR1 SGHVS and CDR2 FNYEAQ. The V gene end was trimmed by 2 bases and the J gene end by 3 bases; junction bases not matched to a gene: 5. The CDR3 sequence is 16 residues long. CDR3 residues: CASSLRGGQGDTEAFF. CDR3 in DNA: TGTGCCAGCAGCTTAAGGGGGGGACAGGGGGACACTGAAGCTTTCTTT.

As for this clone: At one of its ends the junction is not consistent with the germline gene, which may arise from a read error. The V and J genes are TRBV5-8 and TRBJ1-2; no reliable D call. Germline CDR1 and CDR2: SGHTS and YDEGEE. The CDR3 sequence is 13 residues long. CDR3 amino acids: CASSLATNFGYTF. Here the CDR3 DNA reads TGTGCCAGCAGCTTGGCGACTAACTTTGGCTACACCTTC. The variable domain in full, with the rest retrieved from reference TRBV5-8 and TRBJ1-2, is EAGVTQSPTHLIKTRGQQATLRCSPISGHTSVYWYQQALGLGLQFLLWYDEGEERNRGNFPPRFSGRQFPNYSSELNVNALELEDSALYLCASSLATNFGYTFGSGTRLTVV.

The genes are TRBV5-1 and TRBJ1-2; 8 nucleotides match TRBD1. The V and J ends lost 3 bases and 8 bases, in that order; junction bases with no gene match: 9. Germline-derived CDR1 and CDR2 are SGHRS and YFSETQ. The CDR3 consists of 14 residues. In nucleotides, the CDR3 is TGCGCCAGCAGCTCTACAGGGGGTAGCGCAGGCTACACCTTC. Translating gives CASSSTGGSAGYTF.

The V gene is TRBV12-5, the J gene TRBJ1-1; TRBD1 is a possible D gene (5 bases). The CDR3 sequence is 15 residues long. Germline values: CDR1 LGHNT, CDR2 FRNRAP. The V end lost 3 bases, the J end lost 1 base, and 12 bases lay between the germline ends. The CDR3 reads CASGFFIRENTEAFF. The DNA for the CDR3 is TGTGCTAGTGGTTTCTTCATCAGGGAGAACACTGAAGCTTTCTTT.

J is TRBJ2-3 and V is TRBV10-3; 7 nucleotides match TRBD2. The CDR3 is made up of 15 amino acids. Germline V gene sequence: CDR1 ENHRY, CDR2 SYGVKD. V shed 3 bases and J 0 bases; nucleotides not matched to a gene: 3. CDR3 nucleotide sequence: TGTGCCATCAGTGACGCGGGAGAAAGCACAGATACGCAGTATTTT. Amino acid sequence: CAISDAGESTDTQYF.

The chain recombines TRBV2 with TRBJ2-3; D is possibly TRBD2 (5 bases). From germline, CDR1 is SNHLY and CDR2 FYNNEI. V was clipped by 4 bases and J by 0 bases, with 17 bases between them. There are 17 residues in the CDR3. CDR3 sequence reads: CASSVRELLISTDTQYF. CDR3 nucleotides: TGTGCCAGCAGTGTGAGGGAACTTCTCATTAGCACAGATACGCAGTATTTT.

The chain employs TRBV5-6 and TRBJ1-2; no firm D call. The CDR3 length is 13 residues. Per germline, CDR1 SGHDT and CDR2 YYEEEE. With 0 bases removed from V and 7 bases from J, the gap between germline ends came to 10 bases. The CDR3: CASSLDRESGYTF. CDR3 bases: TGTGCCAGCAGCTTGGACAGAGAAAGTGGCTACACCTTC.

The chain couples TRBV11-2 to TRBJ1-2; 7 bases map to TRBD1. After removal of 5 bases from V and 8 bases from J, the junction contained 20 bases not matched to a gene. This CDR3 has 17 residues. Germline assignment: CDR1 SGHAT and CDR2 FQNNGV. The CDR3 is CASSPKFPFGTARGYTF. The CDR3 DNA sequence: TGTGCCAGCAGCCCCAAATTCCCTTTCGGGACAGCGAGAGGCTACACCTTC.

The rearrangement links TRBV5-1 to TRBJ2-3; 9 bases match TRBD2. The CDR3 runs to 16 residues. The V gene end was trimmed by 3 bases and the J gene end by 2 bases; junction bases not matched to a gene: 7. CDR1 is SGHRS, CDR2 YFSETQ, per germline. The CDR3 reads CASSSAGGPFTDTQYF. The CDR3 region has the DNA TGCGCCAGCAGCTCCGCGGGGGGGCCTTTCACAGATACGCAGTATTTT.

The chain employs TRBV6-5 and TRBJ1-2, with 8 nucleotides matching TRBD1. CDR1 MNHEY and CDR2 SVGAGI come from the germline V gene. Unmatched junction bases numbered 9, after V lost 3 bases and J lost 6 bases. CDR3 length: 15 amino acids. The CDR3 DNA is TGTGCCAGCAGTTATCAGGGGGCCCAAGTAAATGGCTACACCTTC. Protein sequence: CASSYQGAQVNGYTF.

The chain links TRBV18 to TRBJ2-1, with 11 bases that match TRBD2. V lost 5 bases to trimming and J lost 9 bases; unmatched junction nucleotides: 9. Germline assignment: CDR1 KGHSH and CDR2 LQKENI. There are 15 residues in the CDR3. Here the CDR3 reads CASSSLSGGAGEQFF. In DNA, the CDR3 is TGTGCCAGCTCATCTCTTAGCGGGGGGGCGGGTGAGCAGTTCTTC. The full variable domain, with the rest looked up from reference TRBV18 and TRBJ2-1, is NAGVMQNPRHLVRRRGQEARLRCSPMKGHSHVYWYRQLPEEGLKFMVYLQKENIIDESGMPKERFSAEFPKEGPSILRIQQVVRGDSAAYFCASSSLSGGAGEQFFGPGTRLTVL.

The CDR3 DNA sequence: TGTGCCAGCAGCCCTACATCGGACAGCACAAAACGGGACACTGAAGCTTTCTTT. Protein: CASSPTSDSTKRDTEAFF. The chain recombines TRBV14 with TRBJ1-1; D might be TRBD1 (6 bases). Germline loops: CDR1 SGHDN, CDR2 FVKESK. Trimming stripped 4 bases from V and 3 bases from J, with 24 bases between. This CDR3 has 18 amino acids.

The chain carries TRBV5-1 and TRBJ1-5; 12 bases match TRBD1. The CDR3 is 16 residues long. Germline-derived CDR1 and CDR2 are SGHRS and YFSETQ. V trimming: 1 base; J trimming: 4 bases; junction bases outside the gene matches: 3. The DNA of the CDR3 is TGCGCCAGCAGCTTGCGGGACAGGGGGCCGAATCAGCCCCAGCATTTT. This gives the protein CASSLRDRGPNQPQHF.

The gene calls are TRBV30 and TRBJ1-1, with D hard to call. Trimming cost V 0 bases and J 8 bases, with 10 bases left between them. This CDR3 has 12 amino acids. Germline loops: CDR1 GTSNPN, CDR2 SVGIG (reference sequence). The CDR3 bases are TGTGCCTGGAGTGTCGCCAGGATCGAAGCTTTCTTT. Its protein is CAWSVARIEAFF.

This chain links TRBV7-2 with TRBJ1-1; D is uncertain. Germline V gene data show CDR1 as SGHTA and CDR2 as FQGNSA. This CDR3 spans 13 amino acids. The ends were cut back, 1 base at V and 11 bases at J, with 14 bases in the middle. CDR3 loop: CASSLEWGVVAFF. For the CDR3, the DNA is TGTGCCAGCAGCTTAGAGTGGGGAGTGGTTGCTTTCTTT.

V gene TRBV27 combines with J gene TRBJ1-5, with 7 bases aligning to TRBD1. CDR1 and CDR2 (germline): MNHEY, SMNVEV (reference sequence). V was clipped by 6 bases and J by 3 bases; unmatched bases: 11. CDR3 length: 16 residues. The CDR3, as DNA: TGTGCCAGCAGGGGGCTGCGGGACAGCCACAATCAGCCCCAGCATTTT. Its translation: CASRGLRDSHNQPQHF.

The rearrangement links TRBV7-6 to TRBJ2-3; possible D gene TRBD2, 5 bases. The CDR3 consists of 16 residues. V shed 7 bases and J shed 2 bases, with 19 bases lying between them. Germline CDR1 and CDR2: SGHVS and FNYEAQ. In DNA, the CDR3 is TGTGCCAGCACCAACGGACTGGCGGATACCACAGATACGCAGTATTTT. Translation: CASTNGLADTTDTQYF.

The chain has TRBV11-2 and TRBJ1-2, with unresolved D. With 0 bases removed from V and 8 bases from J, the gap between germline ends came to 16 bases. This CDR3 has 15 residues. The V gene's germline CDR1 is SGHAT and CDR2 FQNNGV. For the CDR3, the DNA is TGTGCCAGCAGCTTAGATCTTTTCGGTTCCGGGGGCTACACCTTC. Its protein product is CASSLDLFGSGGYTF.

The V and J genes are TRBV30 and TRBJ1-3, with 9 bases identical to TRBD1. Germline CDR1 GTSNPN, CDR2 SVGIG (reference sequence). J gave up 5 bases and V 4 bases, and 9 bases lay outside the gene matches. CDR3 length equals 15 residues. CDR3 sequence (DNA): TGTGCCTGGACCGATCCGGGACAGGGAAGAAACACCATATATTTT. Translating it yields CAWTDPGQGRNTIYF.

V and J are TRBV19 and TRBJ2-5; 7 positions agree with TRBD1. CDR3 length: 15 amino acids. Per the germline V gene, CDR1 is LNHDA and CDR2 is SQIVND (reference sequence). V gave up 5 bases and J gave up 5 bases; unmatched junction bases: 11. CDR3 in DNA: TGTGCCAGTAGTTCCCCTAGACAGGGTGGGGAGACCCAGTACTTC. It codes for CASSSPRQGGETQYF. Drawing the rest from reference TRBV19 and TRBJ2-5, the complete variable domain is DGGITQSPKYLFRKEGQNVTLSCEQNLNHDAMYWYRQDPGQGLRLIYYSQIVNDFQKGDIAEGYSVSREKKESFPLTVTSAQKNPTAFYLCASSSPRQGGETQYFGPGTRLLVL.